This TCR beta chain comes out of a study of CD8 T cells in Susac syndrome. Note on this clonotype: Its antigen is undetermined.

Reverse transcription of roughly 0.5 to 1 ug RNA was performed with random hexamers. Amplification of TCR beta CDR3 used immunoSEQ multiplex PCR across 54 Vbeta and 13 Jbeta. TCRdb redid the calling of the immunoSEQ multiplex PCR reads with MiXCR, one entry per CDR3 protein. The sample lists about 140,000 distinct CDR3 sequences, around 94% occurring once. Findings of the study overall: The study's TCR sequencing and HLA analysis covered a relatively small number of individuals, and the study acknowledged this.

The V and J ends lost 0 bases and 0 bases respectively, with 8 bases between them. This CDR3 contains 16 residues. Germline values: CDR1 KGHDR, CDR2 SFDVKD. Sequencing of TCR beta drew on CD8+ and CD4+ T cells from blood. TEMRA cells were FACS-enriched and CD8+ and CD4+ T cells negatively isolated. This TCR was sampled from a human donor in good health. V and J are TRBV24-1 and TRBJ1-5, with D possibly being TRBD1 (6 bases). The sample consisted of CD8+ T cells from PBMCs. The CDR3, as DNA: TGTGCCACCAGTGATTTGCGGGGGGCTAGCAATCAGCCCCAGCATTTT. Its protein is CATSDLRGASNQPQHF.